This T cell receptor (beta chain) emerged from a study of T cell repertoires in cytomegalovirus infection. Study-level information: Recently described HLA-C-restricted plus well-studied HLA-B-restricted CMV epitopes were used. Signatures in public TCR beta sequences pointed to both CMV infection and matching HLA type.

This clonotype was detected ten times or more. Its matching antigen is unknown. Via MiXCR, TCRdb re-called the reads, giving one row per CDR3 protein. Among some 940,000 distinct CDR3 sequences listed, around 29% were seen once. The germline V gene encodes CDR1 SGHTA and CDR2 FQGNSA. The CDR3 runs 14 residues. The V end lost 3 bases, the J end lost 5 bases, and 11 bases lay between the germline ends. This TCR was sampled from a human donor in good health (CMV status not recorded). Some clones in this sample may be carry-over from other donors' samples. The V call is TRBV7-2, the J call TRBJ2-1; unclear D gene. The sample here was cultured CD8+ T cells from PBMCs, taken from culture after CMV antigen stimulation. This CDR3 is CASSFIPGDNEQFF. The CDR3 DNA reads TGTGCCAGCAGCTTTATTCCAGGAGACAATGAGCAGTTCTTC.